The entry below describes one T cell receptor (beta chain). It lacks a known antigen. Base qualities are not at hand, and no much larger clone is one base apart. Explained via the paper, the treatment or condition label denotes: some 19 received Ad26.COV2.S at low or high dose, single or two shots; roughly five received placebo; per-sample allocation not given. Repertoires of vaccine and placebo recipients were sequenced from samples taken on day 63 after the first injection. Between 29 July and 7 August 2020, Cohort 1b enrolled some 25 adults aged 18-55 years at one site in Boston, USA. Ad26.COV2.S was a replication-incompetent adenovirus type 26 vector expressing a prefusion-stabilized SARS-CoV-2 spike protein from the original Wuhan strain. From the cysteine through the phenylalanine, the CDR3 covers 12 amino acids. Left in the record is the CDR3 DNA by itself, 36 bases read in frame from the first base. Trimming takes 6 bases from V and 6 bases from J, and the germline ends sit 10 bases apart. Reading the germline V gene gives CDR1 LGHNT and CDR2 FRNRAP.

TCRbeta CDR3 regions were sequenced with the immunoSEQ Assay. After extraction, genomic DNA underwent amplification by bias-controlled multiplex PCR, followed by high-throughput sequencing. Per the authors' processing: To quantify the absolute abundance of every unique TCRbeta CDR3 region, sequences were collapsed and filtered. T cell fraction was estimated by normalization of TCRbeta template counts to usable DNA, with usable DNA being measured through amplification of reference genes present in all nucleated cells. Repertoire TCRs were annotated as SARS-CoV-2-specific when V gene, CDR3 amino acid sequence and J gene were exactly matched to a known reactive TCR set. MIRA supplied the reference SARS-CoV-2 TCR set, which was filtered for enrichment in COVID-19-positive ImmuneCODE repertoires so that public or cross-reactive TCRs were removed. Based on the MIRA antigens, annotated TCRs were further analysed at the level of specific ORF or position within ORF. Breadth was defined as the number of annotated unique rearrangements divided by the total number of unique productive rearrangements, and depth was defined as the summed frequency of the annotated unique rearrangements. Group comparisons of TCR breadth used two-sided Wilcoxon rank-sum tests. Entries here come from immuneACCESS through TCRdb and include only in-frame sequences with V and J called. Some clones fail to appear in such tables; in the studies checked, an unresolved V gene covers under half of the shortfall, and the cause of the remainder is unknown. That table supplies the V and J calls and clone size; D and trimming were determined from the DNA. This sample comprises a few hundred thousand clones, around 82% of them detected only once. The biggest ten clones account for about 7.1% of the sample.

The record originates from a study of Ad26.COV2.S vaccination and SARS-CoV-2 variants (TCRdb year 2021). Some background on the complete study: Vaccine-arm donors came from COV1001, a multicentre, randomized, double-blind, placebo-controlled phase I-IIa trial of Ad26.COV2.S in healthy adults. Dosing of Ad26.COV2.S was intramuscular, at either 5x10^10 or 1x10^11 viral particles, delivered as one shot or as two shots spaced 56 days apart. TCRbeta repertoire sequencing served as the tool for gauging how specific and how broad the SARS-CoV-2-reactive T cell receptors were following Ad26.COV2.S vaccination. A total of 32 samples were included in the TCR-sequenced set, comprising approximately 20 Ad26.COV2.S vaccine recipients, 5 placebo recipients and 8 SARS-CoV-2 convalescent individuals. Trial participants were randomized into five groups of five: low-dose or high-dose Ad26.COV2.S given once or twice, or placebo on both occasions. Investigators did not know the trial group allocation while performing experiments and assessing outcomes. The paper's findings and limits, for the study overall: The authors noted that total T cell responses may have been underestimated by the TCR breadth and depth analyses. Compared with placebo recipients, Ad26.COV2.S recipients showed higher spike-specific TCR breadth (P = 0.0014). After vaccination, spike-specific CD8+ and CD4+ T cell responses were reported to show substantial breadth. Comparable non-spike TCR breadth was observed between vaccine and placebo recipients, consistent with only spike being contained in the vaccine. Comparing responses between vaccine doses or regimens was not something the study was powered to do.

Here the chain combines TRBV12-5 and TRBJ2-3; there is no confident call for the D gene. This receptor was obtained from a person between 18 and 65 years old who received the Ad26.COV2.S COVID-19 vaccine or a placebo. The material was peripheral blood, obtained in a trial of Ad26.COV2.S vaccine versus placebo. The CDR3 protein is CASGLNGDTQYF. The nucleotide sequence reads as follows: TGTGCTAGTGGCTTGAATGGGGATACGCAGTATTTT. Beyond the CDR3, the reference TRBV12-5 and TRBJ2-3 genes provide the residues; the full variable domain reads: DARVTQTPRHKVTEMGQEVTMRCQPILGHNTVFWYRQTMMQGLELLAYFRNRAPLDDSGMPKDRFSAEMPDATLATLKIQPSEPRDSAVYFCASGLNGDTQYFGPGTRLTVL.